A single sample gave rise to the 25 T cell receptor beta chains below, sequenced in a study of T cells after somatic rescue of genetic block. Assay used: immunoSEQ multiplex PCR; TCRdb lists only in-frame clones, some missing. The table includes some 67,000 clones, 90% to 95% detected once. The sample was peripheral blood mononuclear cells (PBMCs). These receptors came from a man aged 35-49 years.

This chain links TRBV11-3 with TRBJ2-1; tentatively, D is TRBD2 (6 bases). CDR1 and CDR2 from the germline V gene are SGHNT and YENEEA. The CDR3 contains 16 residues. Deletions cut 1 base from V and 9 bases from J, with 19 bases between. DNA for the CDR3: TGTGCCAGCAGCTTAGGGGTGGGACGGGAGTCGACTGAGCAGTTCTTC. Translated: CASSLGVGRESTEQFF.

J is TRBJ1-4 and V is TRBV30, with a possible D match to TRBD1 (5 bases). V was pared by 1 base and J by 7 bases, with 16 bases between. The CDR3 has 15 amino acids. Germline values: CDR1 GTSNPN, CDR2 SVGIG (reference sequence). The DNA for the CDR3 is TGTGCCTGGAGTGGACTTGGGGGGGAAGGTGAAAAACTGTTTTTT. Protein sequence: CAWSGLGGEGEKLFF.

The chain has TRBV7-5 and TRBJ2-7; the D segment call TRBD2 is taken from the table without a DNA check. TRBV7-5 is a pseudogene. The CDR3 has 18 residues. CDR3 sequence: CARSPPPTGYRDYYEQYF. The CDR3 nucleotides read TGTGCCAGAAGCCCACCGCCAACTGGGTACAGGGACTACTACGAGCAGTACTTC.

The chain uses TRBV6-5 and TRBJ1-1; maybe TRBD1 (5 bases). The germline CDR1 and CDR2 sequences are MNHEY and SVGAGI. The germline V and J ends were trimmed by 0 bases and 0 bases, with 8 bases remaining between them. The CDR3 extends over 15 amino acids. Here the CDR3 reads CASSYSYRLNTEAFF. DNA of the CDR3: TGTGCCAGCAGTTACTCGTACAGGTTGAACACTGAAGCTTTCTTT.

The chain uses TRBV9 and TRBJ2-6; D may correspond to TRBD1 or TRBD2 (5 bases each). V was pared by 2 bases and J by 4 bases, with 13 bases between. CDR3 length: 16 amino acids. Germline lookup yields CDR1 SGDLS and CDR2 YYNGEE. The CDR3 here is CASSVIPGPGANVLTF. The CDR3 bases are TGTGCCAGCAGCGTGATTCCGGGACCCGGGGCCAACGTCCTGACTTTC.

CDR3 in amino acids: CASSVGRGGSTDTQYF. The CDR3, as DNA: TGTGCCAGCAGCGTAGGTCGCGGGGGTAGCACAGATACGCAGTATTTT. The J gene is TRBJ2-3, the V gene TRBV11-2; 7 nucleotides match TRBD2. The CDR3 length is 16 residues. The germline V gene encodes CDR1 SGHAT and CDR2 FQNNGV. Trimming took 5 bases from V and 0 from J; bases not matched to a gene: 8.

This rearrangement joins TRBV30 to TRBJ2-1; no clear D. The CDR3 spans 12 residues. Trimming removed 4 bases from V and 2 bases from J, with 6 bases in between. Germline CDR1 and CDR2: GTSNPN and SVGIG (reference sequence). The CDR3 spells CAWTGAYNEQFF. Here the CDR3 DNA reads TGTGCCTGGACAGGTGCCTACAATGAGCAGTTCTTC. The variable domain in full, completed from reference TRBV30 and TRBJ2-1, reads SQTIHQWPATLVQPVGSPLSLECTVEGTSNPNLYWYRQAAGRGLQLLFYSVGIGQISSEVPQNLSASRPQDRQFILSSKKLLLSDSGFYLCAWTGAYNEQFFGPGTRLTVL.

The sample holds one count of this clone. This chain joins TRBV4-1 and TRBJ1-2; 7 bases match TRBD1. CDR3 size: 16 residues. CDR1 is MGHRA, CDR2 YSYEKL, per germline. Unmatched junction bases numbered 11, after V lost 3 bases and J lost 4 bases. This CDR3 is CASSHRDSTKLYGYTF. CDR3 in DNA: TGCGCCAGCAGCCACCGGGACAGCACTAAACTCTATGGCTACACCTTC.

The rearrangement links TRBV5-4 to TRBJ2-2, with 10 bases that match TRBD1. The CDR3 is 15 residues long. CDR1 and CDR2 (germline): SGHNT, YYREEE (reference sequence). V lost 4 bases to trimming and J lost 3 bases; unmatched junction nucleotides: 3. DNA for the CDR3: TGTGCCAGCAGCCGGACAGGGGGAGACACCGGGGAGCTGTTTTTT. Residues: CASSRTGGDTGELFF.

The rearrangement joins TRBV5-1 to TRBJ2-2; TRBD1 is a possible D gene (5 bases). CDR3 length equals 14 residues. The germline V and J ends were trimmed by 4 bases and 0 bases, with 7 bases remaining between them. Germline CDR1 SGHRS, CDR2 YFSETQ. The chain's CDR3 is CASSQGPNTGELFF. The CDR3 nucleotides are TGCGCCAGCAGCCAGGGTCCGAACACCGGGGAGCTGTTTTTT.

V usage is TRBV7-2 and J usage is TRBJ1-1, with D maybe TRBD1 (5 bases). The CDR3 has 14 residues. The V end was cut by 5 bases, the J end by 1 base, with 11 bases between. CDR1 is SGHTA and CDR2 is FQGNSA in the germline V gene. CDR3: CASSQGPTNTEAFF. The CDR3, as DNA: TGTGCCAGCAGCCAGGGACCGACGAACACTGAAGCTTTCTTT.

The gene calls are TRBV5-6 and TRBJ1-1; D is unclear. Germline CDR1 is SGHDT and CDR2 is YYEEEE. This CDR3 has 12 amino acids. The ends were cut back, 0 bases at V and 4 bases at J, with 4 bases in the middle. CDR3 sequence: CASSLVPTEAFF. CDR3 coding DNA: TGTGCCAGCAGCTTGGTCCCCACTGAAGCTTTCTTT. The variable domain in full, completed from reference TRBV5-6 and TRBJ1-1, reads DAGVTQSPTHLIKTRGQQVTLRCSPKSGHDTVSWYQQALGQGPQFIFQYYEEEERQRGNFPDRFSGHQFPNYSSELNVNALLLGDSALYLCASSLVPTEAFFGQGTRLTVV.

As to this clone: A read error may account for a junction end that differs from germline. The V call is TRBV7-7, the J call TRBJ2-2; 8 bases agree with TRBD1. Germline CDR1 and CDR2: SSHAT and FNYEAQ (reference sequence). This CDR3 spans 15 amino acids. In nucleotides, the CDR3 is TGTGCTAGCAGCTTTGGCAGGGGGCAGGCCGGGGAGCTGTTTTTT. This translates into CASSFGRGQAGELFF. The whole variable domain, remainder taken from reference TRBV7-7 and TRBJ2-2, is GAGVSQSPRYKVTKRGQDVTLRCDPISSHATLYWYQQALGQGPEFLTYFNYEAQPDKSGLPSDRFSAERPEGSISTLTIQRTEQRDSAMYRCASSFGRGQAGELFFGEGSRLTVL.

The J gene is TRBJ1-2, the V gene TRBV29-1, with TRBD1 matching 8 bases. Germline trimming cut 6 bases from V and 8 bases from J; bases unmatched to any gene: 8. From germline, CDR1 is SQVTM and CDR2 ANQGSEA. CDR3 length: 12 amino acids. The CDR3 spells CSVAWTGRGYTF. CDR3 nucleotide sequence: TGCAGCGTCGCCTGGACAGGGAGGGGCTACACCTTC.

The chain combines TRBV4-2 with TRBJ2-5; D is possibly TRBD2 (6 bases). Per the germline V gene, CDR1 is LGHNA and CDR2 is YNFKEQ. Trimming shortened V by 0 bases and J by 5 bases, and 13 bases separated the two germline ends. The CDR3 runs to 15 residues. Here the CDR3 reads CASSQDGGVPETQYF. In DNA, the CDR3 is TGTGCCAGCAGCCAAGATGGCGGGGTACCGGAGACCCAGTACTTC.

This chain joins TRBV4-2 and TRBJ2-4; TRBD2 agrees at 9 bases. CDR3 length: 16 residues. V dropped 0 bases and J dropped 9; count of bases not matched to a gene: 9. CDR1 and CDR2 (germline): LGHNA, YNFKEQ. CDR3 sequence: CASSQDGSSGVGIQYF. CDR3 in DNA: TGTGCCAGCAGCCAAGATGGCTCTAGCGGGGTGGGCATTCAGTACTTC.

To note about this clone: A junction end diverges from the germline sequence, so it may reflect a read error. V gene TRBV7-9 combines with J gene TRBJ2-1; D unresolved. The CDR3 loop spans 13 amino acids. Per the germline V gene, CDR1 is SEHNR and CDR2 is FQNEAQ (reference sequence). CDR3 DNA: TGCGCCAGCAGCCGCGTTGAACGTCGGGAGCAGTTCTTC. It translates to CASSRVERREQFF.

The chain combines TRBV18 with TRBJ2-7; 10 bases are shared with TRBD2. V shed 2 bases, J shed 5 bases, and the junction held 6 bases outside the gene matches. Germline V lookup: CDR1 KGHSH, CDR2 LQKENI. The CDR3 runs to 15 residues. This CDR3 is CASSPEPGLANEQYF. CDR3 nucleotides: TGTGCCAGCTCACCAGAGCCGGGACTAGCGAACGAGCAGTACTTC. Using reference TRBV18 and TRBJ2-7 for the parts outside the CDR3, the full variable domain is NAGVMQNPRHLVRRRGQEARLRCSPMKGHSHVYWYRQLPEEGLKFMVYLQKENIIDESGMPKERFSAEFPKEGPSILRIQQVVRGDSAAYFCASSPEPGLANEQYFGPGTRLTVT.

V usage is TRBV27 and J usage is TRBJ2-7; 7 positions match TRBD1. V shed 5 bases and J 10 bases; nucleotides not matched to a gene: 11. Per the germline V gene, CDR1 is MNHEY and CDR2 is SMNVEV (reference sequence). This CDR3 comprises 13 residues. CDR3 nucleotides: TGTGCCAGCAGTGGGGACGGGACAGATATACAGTACTTC. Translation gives CASSGDGTDIQYF.

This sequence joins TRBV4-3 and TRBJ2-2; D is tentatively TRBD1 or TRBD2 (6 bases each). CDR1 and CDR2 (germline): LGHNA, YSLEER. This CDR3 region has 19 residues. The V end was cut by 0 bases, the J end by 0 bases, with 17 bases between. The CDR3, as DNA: TGCGCCAGCAGCCAAGATTGGCGGGGCAGGGGCGCGAACACCGGGGAGCTGTTTTTT. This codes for CASSQDWRGRGANTGELFF.

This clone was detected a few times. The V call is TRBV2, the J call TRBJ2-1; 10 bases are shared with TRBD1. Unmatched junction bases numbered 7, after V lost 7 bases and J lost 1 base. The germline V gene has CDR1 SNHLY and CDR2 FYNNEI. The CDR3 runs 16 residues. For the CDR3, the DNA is TGTGCCAGCAAGGGACAGGGGACCTATTCCTACAATGAGCAGTTCTTC. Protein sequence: CASKGQGTYSYNEQFF.

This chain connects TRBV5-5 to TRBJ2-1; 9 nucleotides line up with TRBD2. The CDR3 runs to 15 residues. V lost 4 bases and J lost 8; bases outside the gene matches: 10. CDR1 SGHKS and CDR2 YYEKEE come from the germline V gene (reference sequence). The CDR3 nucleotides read TGTGCCAGCAGCAGGCTAGCGGGATCCTGGGATGAGCAGTTCTTC. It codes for CASSRLAGSWDEQFF.

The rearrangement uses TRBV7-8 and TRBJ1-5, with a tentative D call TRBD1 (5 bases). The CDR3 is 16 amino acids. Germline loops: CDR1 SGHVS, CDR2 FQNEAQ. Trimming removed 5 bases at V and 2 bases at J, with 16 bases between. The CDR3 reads CASSGGVEEGNQPQHF. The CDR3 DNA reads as TGTGCCAGCAGCGGAGGGGTTGAGGAGGGCAATCAGCCCCAGCATTTT.

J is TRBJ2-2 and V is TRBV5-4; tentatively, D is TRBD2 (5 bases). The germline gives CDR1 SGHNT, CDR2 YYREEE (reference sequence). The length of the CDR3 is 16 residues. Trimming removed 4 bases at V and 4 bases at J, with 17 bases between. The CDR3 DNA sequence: TGTGCCAGCAGCCCGGGCCAAAGAGGGTCCACCGGGGAGCTGTTTTTT. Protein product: CASSPGQRGSTGELFF. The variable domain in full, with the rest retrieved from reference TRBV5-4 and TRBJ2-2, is ETGVTQSPTHLIKTRGQQVTLRCSSQSGHNTVSWYQQALGQGPQFIFQYYREEENGRGNFPPRFSGLQFPNYSSELNVNALELDDSALYLCASSPGQRGSTGELFFGEGSRLTVL.

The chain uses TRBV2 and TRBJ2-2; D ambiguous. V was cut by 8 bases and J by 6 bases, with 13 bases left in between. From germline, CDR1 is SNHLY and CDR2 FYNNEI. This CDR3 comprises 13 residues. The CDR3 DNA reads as TGTGCCAGCGGTCTCCAGCGCTCCGGGGAGCTGTTTTTT. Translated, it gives CASGLQRSGELFF.